This T cell receptor beta chain is from a study of cytomegalovirus exposure and HLA in healthy donors. Study-wide findings and caveats: Rarity marked most TCR sequences, yet some public TCRs occurred in many donors. The classifier was said to identify cytomegalovirus status with high specificity and sensitivity. Some TCR beta chains (roughly 160 of them) were listed as cytomegalovirus-associated.

A note on this clone: Its specificity is unknown.

Method: immunoSEQ multiplex PCR; TCRdb's copy keeps in-frame clones and lacks some. Of 300,000 to 400,000 clones listed, over 75% are singletons. Trimming took 0 bases from V and 3 from J, leaving 5 bases between them. CDR3 length: 13 amino acids. The V gene's germline CDR1 is MNHEY and CDR2 SVGAGI. The material sequenced was PBMCs. The genes are TRBV6-5 and TRBJ1-2, with no clear D. The receptor was isolated from a man younger than 40 in good health and CMV-seronegative. The CDR3 bases are TGTGCCAGCAGTTACTCAGGAGACTATGGCTACACCTTC. As protein: CASSYSGDYGYTF.